This TCR beta chain was recovered during a study of T-cell memory formation after mild COVID-19. Study-level points and caveats: Researchers could not confirm that second-wave clones peaking on day 37 targeted SARS-CoV-2.

TCRdb recomputed calls from the 5' RACE reads with MiXCR, one row per CDR3 protein. The table lists 260,000 or so distinct CDR3 sequences, around 15% of them singletons. This clonotype was found a few times. Antigen: not known. The CDR3 sequence is 17 residues long. After removal of 0 bases from V and 5 bases from J, the junction contained 5 bases not matched to a gene. Germline CDR1 SGHKS, CDR2 YYEKEE (reference sequence). The receptor's source is a man aged 18 to 35 who had mild COVID-19 (a few samples of this study predate the infection). Cell type and time point are not known. This chain joins TRBV5-5 and TRBJ2-3, with TRBD2 matching over 14 bases. Sequencing used PBMCs or a T cell subset sorted from them (not recorded which). The CDR3 DNA reads TGTGCCAGCAGCTTGGGACTAGCGGGGGGGCATATAGATACGCAGTATTTT. It codes for CASSLGLAGGHIDTQYF.